The 2 T cell receptor beta chains in this list originate from one sample, sequenced in a study of OX40 agonist ivuxolimab in advanced cancers. The library was made by the immunoSEQ multiplex PCR assay. As stored in TCRdb, this immuneACCESS dataset retains in-frame rearrangements with V and J assigned. A fraction of the clones does not appear; measured against another copy, unresolved V genes explain less than half of the discrepancy, and the remainder lacks a known reason. This sample gives about 66,000 clones in total; approximately 87% of them show up just once. The ten biggest clones cover 0.6% to 0.85% of the sample. The sample consisted of CD4+ or CD8+ T cells sorted from blood, taken in a trial of the OX40 agonist ivuxolimab. The source is an adult with an advanced solid tumor such as melanoma, head and neck, liver or kidney cancer.

The chain uses TRBV10-3 and TRBJ1-3; TRBD1 agrees at 7 bases. This CDR3 region has 15 residues. Germline V gene sequence: CDR1 ENHRY, CDR2 SYGVKD. Germline trimming cut 5 bases from V and 2 bases from J; bases unmatched to any gene: 6. The CDR3 nucleotides read TGTGCCATCAGTCCCTCTGACAGGGCTGGAAACACCATATATTTT. It specifies CAISPSDRAGNTIYF.

This clone occurred a few times. As DNA, the CDR3 is TGTGCCAGCAGCACGCCCCCGGGGTCCTCGGGGACCGGGGAGCTGTTTTTT. This codes for CASSTPPGSSGTGELFF. The chain recombines TRBV7-2 with TRBJ2-2; D is perhaps TRBD2 (5 bases). V gave up 5 bases and J gave up 5 bases, with 21 bases separating them. This CDR3 is 17 amino acids long. The germline gives CDR1 SGHTA, CDR2 FQGNSA. Based on the CDR3 plus reference TRBV7-2 and TRBJ2-2, the full variable domain is GAGVSQSPSNKVTEKGKDVELRCDPISGHTALYWYRQSLGQGLEFLIYFQGNSAPDKSGLPSDRFSAERTGGSVSTLTIQRTQQEDSAVYLCASSTPPGSSGTGELFFGEGSRLTVL.